This passage covers 4 T cell receptor beta chains from one sample sequenced in a study of molecular identifiers for immune sequencing clone quantification. TCRdb used MiXCR to reprocess the PCR reads, holding one entry per CDR3 protein. The sample lists more than 450,000 distinct CDR3 sequences, over 20% seen once, with around 0.84% in the top ten. The sequenced sample consisted of naive CD8+ T cells from blood, with Jurkat cell RNA spiked in. The sample's subset: FACS-sorted CD8+CD4-CCR7+CD45RA+ naive T cells. All receptors derive from a human donor in good health. Some libraries in this study had Jurkat cell RNA spiked in.

The chain combines TRBV4-3 with TRBJ2-7; D call uncertain. The ends were cut back, 1 base at V and 7 bases at J, with 14 bases in the middle. Germline V gene data show CDR1 as LGHNA and CDR2 as YSLEER. The CDR3 spans 14 residues. The CDR3 DNA follows: TGCGCCAGCAGCCAAGGTTTCCCTCAGTGGGAGCAGTACTTC. The encoded protein is CASSQGFPQWEQYF.

The table lists this clonotype with a count of one. The junction and the germline gene differ at one end; a read error may be behind it. This chain connects TRBV4-1 to TRBJ2-4; D is unresolved. The CDR3 extends over 15 amino acids. Germline V gene lookup returns CDR1 MGHRA and CDR2 YSYEKL. The CDR3 nucleotides read TGCGCCAGCAGCCAGTCTCAGGTAGCCAAAAACACTCAGTACTTC. It translates to CASSQSQVAKNTQYF.

This clonotype was found a few times. The chain links TRBV6-4 to TRBJ1-1; D is uncertain. Germline-derived CDR1 and CDR2 are MRHNA and SNTAGT. Trimming took off 3 bases at V and 4 bases at J, with 9 bases between the two ends. The CDR3 contains 13 residues. Here the CDR3 DNA reads TGTGCCAGCAGTGAGGATAGAATCACTGAAGCTTTCTTT. Its protein is CASSEDRITEAFF.

This clonotype has a handful of counts. V and J are TRBV7-9 and TRBJ2-3; D possibly corresponds to TRBD1 (6 bases). The CDR3 loop spans 15 amino acids. V shed 1 base and J shed 5 bases, with 13 bases lying between them. Germline-derived CDR1 and CDR2 are SEHNR and FQNEAQ (reference sequence). In nucleotides, the CDR3 is TGTGCCAGCAGCTTAGGGCCTCAGGGGAAAGATACGCAGTATTTT. This codes for CASSLGPQGKDTQYF.